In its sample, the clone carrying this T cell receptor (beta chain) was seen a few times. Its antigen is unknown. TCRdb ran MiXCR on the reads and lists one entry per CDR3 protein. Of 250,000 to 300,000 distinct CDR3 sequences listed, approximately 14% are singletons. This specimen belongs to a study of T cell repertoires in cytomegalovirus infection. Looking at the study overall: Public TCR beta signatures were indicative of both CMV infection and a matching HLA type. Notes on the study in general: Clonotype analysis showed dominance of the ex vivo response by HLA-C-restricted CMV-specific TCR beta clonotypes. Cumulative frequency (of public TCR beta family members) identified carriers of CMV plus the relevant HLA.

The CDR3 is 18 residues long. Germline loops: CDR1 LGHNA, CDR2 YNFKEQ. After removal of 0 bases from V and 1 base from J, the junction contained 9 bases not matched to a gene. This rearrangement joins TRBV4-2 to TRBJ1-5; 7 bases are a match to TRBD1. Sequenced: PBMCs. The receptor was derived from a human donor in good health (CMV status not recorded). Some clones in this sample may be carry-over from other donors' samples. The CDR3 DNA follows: TGTGCCAGCAGCCAAGATCTACAGGGGTTTGGGAGCAATCAGCCCCAGCATTTT. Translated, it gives CASSQDLQGFGSNQPQHF.